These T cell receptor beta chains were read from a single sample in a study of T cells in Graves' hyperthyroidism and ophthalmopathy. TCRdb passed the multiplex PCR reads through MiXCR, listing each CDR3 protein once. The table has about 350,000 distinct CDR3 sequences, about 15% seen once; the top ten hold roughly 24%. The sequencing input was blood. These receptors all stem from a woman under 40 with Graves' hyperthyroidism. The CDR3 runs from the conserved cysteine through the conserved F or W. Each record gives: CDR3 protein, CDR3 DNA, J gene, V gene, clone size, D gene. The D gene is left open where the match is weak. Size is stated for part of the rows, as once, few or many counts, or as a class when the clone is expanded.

CDR3aa: CASSRVAGGHGTGELFF; CDR3nt: TGTGCCAGCAGCCGAGTAGCGGGAGGGCACGGCACCGGGGAGCTGTTTTTT; j_gene: TRBJ2-2; v_gene: TRBV3-1; abundance: NA; d_gene: TRBD2
CDR3aa: CASSSSGAPNYGYTF; CDR3nt: TGTGCCAGCAGTTCCTCAGGGGCCCCTAACTATGGCTACACCTTC; j_gene: TRBJ1-2; v_gene: TRBV28; abundance: many; d_gene: NA
CDR3aa: CASRNLRGNSPLHF; CDR3nt: TGTGCCAGCAGGAACCTTAGGGGCAATTCACCCCTCCACTTT; j_gene: TRBJ1-6; v_gene: TRBV6-2/TRBV6-3; abundance: NA; d_gene: NA
CDR3aa: CASSSRTGGQTQYF; CDR3nt: TGTGCCAGCAGCTCCCGGACAGGGGGCCAGACCCAGTACTTC; j_gene: TRBJ2-5; v_gene: TRBV7-2; abundance: NA; d_gene: TRBD1
CDR3aa: CATSRVVYGRVETQYF; CDR3nt: TGTGCCACCAGCAGAGTCGTTTACGGGAGGGTGGAGACCCAGTACTTC; j_gene: TRBJ2-5; v_gene: TRBV15; abundance: many; d_gene: TRBD2
CDR3aa: CASRPNRGFGANVLTF; CDR3nt: TGTGCCAGCAGGCCCAACAGAGGATTTGGGGCCAACGTCCTGACTTTC; j_gene: TRBJ2-6; v_gene: TRBV6-1; abundance: few; d_gene: NA
CDR3aa: CSVVGPGRVDIQYF; CDR3nt: TGCAGCGTTGTCGGGCCAGGCAGGGTCGACATTCAGTACTTC; j_gene: TRBJ2-4; v_gene: TRBV29-1; abundance: NA; d_gene: NA
CDR3aa: CASSFTSGRYTGELFF; CDR3nt: TGTGCCAGCAGTTTTACTAGCGGGAGGTACACCGGGGAGCTGTTTTTT; j_gene: TRBJ2-2; v_gene: TRBV11-2; abundance: many; d_gene: TRBD2
CDR3aa: CASSYRRLAGLNEQFF; CDR3nt: TGTGCCAGCAGTTACAGGAGACTAGCGGGACTCAATGAGCAGTTCTTC; j_gene: TRBJ2-1; v_gene: TRBV6-2/TRBV6-3; abundance: NA; d_gene: TRBD2
CDR3aa: CASRKMRDSALVSNQPQHF; CDR3nt: TGTGCCAGCAGGAAAATGCGGGACTCAGCCCTAGTTAGCAATCAGCCCCAGCATTTT; j_gene: TRBJ1-5; v_gene: TRBV27; abundance: many; d_gene: NA
CDR3aa: CASRITGGDRYGYTF; CDR3nt: TGTGCCAGTAGGATTACAGGGGGCGATCGCTATGGCTACACCTTC; j_gene: TRBJ1-2; v_gene: TRBV19; abundance: NA; d_gene: TRBD1
CDR3aa: CASGTGPGNTIYF; CDR3nt: TGTGCTAGCGGGACAGGCCCTGGAAACACCATATATTTT; j_gene: TRBJ1-3; v_gene: TRBV7-7; abundance: few; d_gene: TRBD1
CDR3aa: CASSPSTSSGNTIYF; CDR3nt: TGTGCCAGCTCACCCTCGACGAGCTCTGGAAACACCATATATTTT; j_gene: TRBJ1-3; v_gene: TRBV18; abundance: NA; d_gene: NA
CDR3aa: CASSPSKPTNQPQHF; CDR3nt: TGTGCCAGCAGTCCGTCTAAACCCACCAATCAGCCCCAGCATTTT; j_gene: TRBJ1-5; v_gene: TRBV2; abundance: few; d_gene: NA
CDR3aa: CASRYRDLSGNTIYF; CDR3nt: TGTGCCAGCAGATACCGGGACCTCTCTGGAAACACCATATATTTT; j_gene: TRBJ1-3; v_gene: TRBV28; abundance: NA; d_gene: NA
CDR3aa: CATSDSWTSVTGELFF; CDR3nt: TGTGCCACCAGTGATTCTTGGACTAGCGTAACCGGGGAGCTGTTTTTT; j_gene: TRBJ2-2; v_gene: TRBV24-1; abundance: many; d_gene: TRBD2
CDR3aa: CSARPRGVPPYEQYF; CDR3nt: TGCAGTGCTAGACCCCGGGGTGTCCCCCCATACGAGCAGTACTTC; j_gene: TRBJ2-7; v_gene: TRBV20-1; abundance: few; d_gene: NA
CDR3aa: CASSLDSLITDTQYF; CDR3nt: TGTGCCAGCAGTTTGGACAGCCTAATCACAGATACGCAGTATTTT; j_gene: TRBJ2-3; v_gene: TRBV28; abundance: many; d_gene: NA
CDR3aa: CASSLAGGPEQFF; CDR3nt: TGTGCCAGCAGCCTTGCAGGGGGCCCTGAGCAGTTCTTC; j_gene: TRBJ2-1; v_gene: TRBV7-3; abundance: NA; d_gene: TRBD1
CDR3aa: CASTEGRVKYGYTF; CDR3nt: TGTGCCAGCACCGAGGGCAGGGTTAAGTATGGCTACACCTTC; j_gene: TRBJ1-2; v_gene: TRBV6-1; abundance: many; d_gene: NA
CDR3aa: CASRETVAKNIQYF; CDR3nt: TGTGCCAGCAGGGAAACAGTAGCCAAAAACATTCAGTACTTC; j_gene: TRBJ2-4; v_gene: TRBV2; abundance: many; d_gene: NA
CDR3aa: CASSYPLFGTGGMFEETQYF; CDR3nt: TGTGCCAGCAGTTACCCCTTATTCGGGACAGGGGGAATGTTCGAAGAGACCCAGTACTTC; j_gene: TRBJ2-5; v_gene: TRBV6-2/TRBV6-3; abundance: NA; d_gene: TRBD1
CDR3aa: CASSQEGMGADTQYF; CDR3nt: TGCGCCAGCAGCCAAGAGGGGATGGGTGCAGATACGCAGTATTTT; j_gene: TRBJ2-3; v_gene: TRBV4-3; abundance: NA; d_gene: NA
CDR3aa: CASSPSVVGETQYF; CDR3nt: TGTGCCAGCAGCCCCTCGGTGGTAGGAGAGACCCAGTACTTC; j_gene: TRBJ2-5; v_gene: TRBV3-1; abundance: many; d_gene: NA
CDR3aa: CASSHSRMMNTEAFF; CDR3nt: TGTGCCAGCAGCCATAGTCGTATGATGAACACTGAAGCTTTCTTT; j_gene: TRBJ1-1; v_gene: TRBV14; abundance: NA; d_gene: NA
CDR3aa: CASSVGGSNEAFF; CDR3nt: TGTGCCAGCAGCGTGGGGGGATCCAACGAAGCTTTCTTT; j_gene: TRBJ1-1; v_gene: TRBV9; abundance: many; d_gene: NA
CDR3aa: CASSQVIRPGTGSYEQYF; CDR3nt: TGCGCCAGCAGCCAAGTAATTAGGCCCGGGACAGGGTCCTACGAGCAGTACTTC; j_gene: TRBJ2-7; v_gene: TRBV4-1; abundance: NA; d_gene: TRBD1
CDR3aa: CASRETLTASYEQYF; CDR3nt: TGCGCCAGCAGGGAAACCTTGACAGCCTCCTACGAGCAGTACTTC; j_gene: TRBJ2-7; v_gene: TRBV4-1; abundance: NA; d_gene: NA
CDR3aa: CASRRQGASNSPLHF; CDR3nt: TGTGCCAGCAGGCGACAGGGGGCCTCAAATTCACCCCTCCACTTT; j_gene: TRBJ1-6; v_gene: TRBV2; abundance: many; d_gene: TRBD1
CDR3aa: CASSHGGGVNEQFF; CDR3nt: TGTGCCAGCAGCCACGGAGGGGGGGTCAATGAGCAGTTCTTC; j_gene: TRBJ2-1; v_gene: TRBV3-1; abundance: many; d_gene: NA
CDR3aa: CAWSVPWTRHEQYF; CDR3nt: TGTGCCTGGAGTGTACCTTGGACTAGGCACGAGCAGTACTTC; j_gene: TRBJ2-7; v_gene: TRBV30; abundance: many; d_gene: TRBD2
CDR3aa: CASSQRLAKNIQYF; CDR3nt: TGTGCCAGCAGTCAGCGGTTAGCCAAAAACATTCAGTACTTC; j_gene: TRBJ2-4; v_gene: TRBV6-1; abundance: NA; d_gene: NA
CDR3aa: CTSSLGHSGANVLTF; CDR3nt: TGTACCAGCTCACTGGGACACTCTGGGGCCAACGTCCTGACTTTC; j_gene: TRBJ2-6; v_gene: TRBV18; abundance: few; d_gene: NA
CDR3aa: CASSLLAGSKETQYF; CDR3nt: TGTGCCAGCAGCTTACTAGCGGGGTCAAAAGAGACCCAGTACTTC; j_gene: TRBJ2-5; v_gene: TRBV7-9; abundance: NA; d_gene: TRBD2
CDR3aa: CASSVDPVSGNTIYF; CDR3nt: TGTGCCAGCAGCGTAGATCCCGTCTCTGGAAACACCATATATTTT; j_gene: TRBJ1-3; v_gene: TRBV9; abundance: NA; d_gene: NA
CDR3aa: CACNRDRYGYTF; CDR3nt: TGTGCCTGCAACCGGGACAGATATGGCTACACCTTC; j_gene: TRBJ1-2; v_gene: TRBV30; abundance: many; d_gene: TRBD1
CDR3aa: CAISERDSSYEQYF; CDR3nt: TGTGCCATCAGTGAGCGGGACAGCTCCTACGAGCAGTACTTC; j_gene: TRBJ2-7; v_gene: TRBV10-3; abundance: many; d_gene: TRBD1
CDR3aa: CAWSAGPGGEAFF; CDR3nt: TGTGCCTGGAGTGCCGGACCGGGGGGTGAAGCTTTCTTT; j_gene: TRBJ1-1; v_gene: TRBV30; abundance: NA; d_gene: NA
CDR3aa: CASSHGPSTGELFF; CDR3nt: TGTGCCAGCAGCCATGGTCCTTCCACCGGGGAGCTGTTTTTT; j_gene: TRBJ2-2; v_gene: TRBV3-1; abundance: NA; d_gene: NA
CDR3aa: CASRDRRVTGQSWGQEGHGQFF; CDR3nt: TGTGCCAGCAGGGACAGGAGGGTCACGGGCCAGTCGTGGGGACAGGAGGGTCACGGGCAGTTCTTC; j_gene: TRBJ2-1; v_gene: TRBV2; abundance: NA; d_gene: TRBD1
CDR3aa: CASSTRPGQDTQYF; CDR3nt: TGCGCCAGCAGCACCAGACCTGGCCAAGATACGCAGTATTTT; j_gene: TRBJ2-3; v_gene: TRBV5-1; abundance: NA; d_gene: NA
CDR3aa: CATSDLVPGQSFNEQFF; CDR3nt: TGTGCCACCAGTGATTTGGTTCCGGGACAGAGTTTCAATGAGCAGTTCTTC; j_gene: TRBJ2-1; v_gene: TRBV24-1; abundance: many; d_gene: TRBD1
CDR3aa: CATSRDRKATNEKLFF; CDR3nt: TGTGCCACCAGCAGAGATAGAAAGGCAACTAATGAAAAACTGTTTTTT; j_gene: TRBJ1-4; v_gene: TRBV15; abundance: NA; d_gene: NA
CDR3aa: CASSPRDRNSPLHF; CDR3nt: TGTGCCAGCAGTCCCAGGGACAGGAATTCACCCCTCCACTTT; j_gene: TRBJ1-6; v_gene: TRBV12-3/TRBV12-4; abundance: NA; d_gene: TRBD1
CDR3aa: CARSVPDGRPYEQYF; CDR3nt: TGTGCCCGGAGTGTACCGGACGGCCGACCCTACGAGCAGTACTTC; j_gene: TRBJ2-7; v_gene: TRBV30; abundance: NA; d_gene: NA
CDR3aa: CSARGRQLRNTEAFF; CDR3nt: TGCAGTGCTAGAGGCAGGCAGTTGAGGAACACTGAAGCTTTCTTT; j_gene: TRBJ1-1; v_gene: TRBV20-1; abundance: many; d_gene: NA
CDR3aa: CTSSPEGGGPNEQYF; CDR3nt: TGCACCAGCAGCCCGGAGGGTGGGGGACCCAACGAGCAGTACTTC; j_gene: TRBJ2-7; v_gene: TRBV5-1; abundance: NA; d_gene: NA
CDR3aa: CASRGTHQETQYF; CDR3nt: TGTGCCAGCAGGGGTACACATCAAGAGACCCAGTACTTC; j_gene: TRBJ2-5; v_gene: TRBV3-1; abundance: NA; d_gene: NA
CDR3aa: CASSSSTTGGQNIQYF; CDR3nt: NA; j_gene: TRBJ2-4; v_gene: TRBV6-1; abundance: NA; d_gene: NA
CDR3aa: CASIRDRGQWDTIYF; CDR3nt: TGTGCCAGCATTCGGGACAGGGGGCAGTGGGACACCATATATTTT; j_gene: TRBJ1-3; v_gene: TRBV11-2; abundance: NA; d_gene: TRBD1
CDR3aa: CASSLRGSLLADSGEQFF; CDR3nt: TGTGCCAGCAGCCTGCGGGGATCTTTGCTAGCGGATTCGGGTGAGCAGTTCTTC; j_gene: TRBJ2-1; v_gene: TRBV7-9; abundance: many; d_gene: TRBD2
CDR3aa: CASSYLTGTYGYTF; CDR3nt: TGTGCCAGCAGCTATCTCACAGGTACCTATGGCTACACCTTC; j_gene: TRBJ1-2; v_gene: TRBV11-2; abundance: many; d_gene: NA